This TCR beta chain is from a study of T cell changes during pregnancy in multiple sclerosis. The CDR3 length is 14 residues. The ends were cut back, 0 bases at V and 5 bases at J, with 8 bases in the middle. The germline CDR1 and CDR2 sequences are SGDLS and YYNGEE. Data came from immunoSEQ multiplex PCR; TCRdb stores just in-frame clones and leaves some out. The data hold tens of thousands of clones, with approximately 92% observed a single time. The sample was peripheral blood, taken in the first trimester of pregnancy. The chain joins TRBV9 to TRBJ2-2; D uncertain. The sequence was obtained from a female donor with multiple sclerosis, enrolled in a pregnancy study. The CDR3 bases are TGTGCCAGCAGCGTAGCAGCAGGTACCGGGGAGCTGTTTTTT. Protein sequence: CASSVAAGTGELFF.